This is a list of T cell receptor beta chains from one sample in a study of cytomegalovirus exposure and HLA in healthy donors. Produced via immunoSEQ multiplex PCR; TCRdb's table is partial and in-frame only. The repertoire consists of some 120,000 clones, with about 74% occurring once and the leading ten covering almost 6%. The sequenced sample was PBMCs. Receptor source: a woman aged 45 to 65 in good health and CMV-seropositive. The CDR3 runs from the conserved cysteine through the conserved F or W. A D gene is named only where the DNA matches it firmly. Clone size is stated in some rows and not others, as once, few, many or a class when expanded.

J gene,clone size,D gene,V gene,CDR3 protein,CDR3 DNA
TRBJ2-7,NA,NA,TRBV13,CASSADRRYEQYF,TGTGCCAGCAGCGCCGACAGGAGGTACGAGCAGTACTTC
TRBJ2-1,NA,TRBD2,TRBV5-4,CASSSSGGSYNEQFF,TGTGCCAGCAGCTCCTCGGGGGGGTCCTACAATGAGCAGTTCTTC
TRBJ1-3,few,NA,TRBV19,CASNAHRISGNTIYF,TGTGCCAGTAATGCGCACAGGATCTCTGGAAACACCATATATTTT
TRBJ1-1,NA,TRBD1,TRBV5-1,CASSPGQGMNTEAFF,TGCGCCAGCAGCCCCGGACAGGGAATGAACACTGAAGCTTTCTTT
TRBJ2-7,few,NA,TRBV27,CASSLMVTAPEQYF,TGTGCCAGCAGTTTAATGGTCACAGCCCCCGAGCAGTACTTC
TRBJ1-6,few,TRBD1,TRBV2,CASSAGTGANSPLHF,TGTGCCAGTTCGGCCGGGACAGGGGCTAATTCACCCCTCCACTTT
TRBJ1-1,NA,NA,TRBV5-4,CASSLAGVVAAFF,TGTGCCAGCAGCTTGGCCGGGGTAGTTGCAGCTTTCTTT
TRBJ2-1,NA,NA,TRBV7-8,CASSFSPRGEQFF,TGTGCCAGCAGCTTTAGCCCCCGCGGTGAGCAGTTCTTC
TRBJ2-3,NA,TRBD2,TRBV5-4,CASSLGGTRGPDTQYF,TGTGCCAGCAGCTTGGGAGGGACTAGGGGACCAGATACGCAGTATTTT
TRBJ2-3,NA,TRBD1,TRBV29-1,CSVELRQGRDTQYF,TGCAGCGTTGAACTAAGACAGGGGAGAGATACGCAGTATTTT
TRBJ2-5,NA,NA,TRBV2,CASMRVGETQYF,TGTGCCTCCATGAGGGTTGGGGAGACCCAGTACTTC
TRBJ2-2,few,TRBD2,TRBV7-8,CASSATSVGELFF,TGTGCCAGCAGCGCGACTAGCGTCGGGGAGCTGTTTTTT
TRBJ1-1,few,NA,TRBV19,CASSIGRTNPEAFF,TGTGCCAGTAGTATCGGCAGGACTAACCCTGAAGCTTTCTTT
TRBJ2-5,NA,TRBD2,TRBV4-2,CASSQELREETQYF,TGTGCCAGCAGCCAAGAGTTGCGGGAGGAGACCCAGTACTTC
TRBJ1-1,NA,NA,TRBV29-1,CSVETPTGTDEAFF,TGCAGCGTAGAAACACCGACCGGAACAGATGAAGCTTTCTTT
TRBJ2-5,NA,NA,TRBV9,CASSVAQGGAWETQYF,TGTGCCAGCAGCGTAGCTCAAGGGGGGGCCTGGGAGACCCAGTACTTC
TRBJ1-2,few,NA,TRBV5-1,CASSLQGYGYTF,TGCGCCAGCAGCTTACAGGGCTATGGCTACACCTTC
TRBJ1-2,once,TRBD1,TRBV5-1,CASSLSGTGYGYTF,TGCGCCAGCAGCTTGTCCGGGACAGGGTATGGCTACACCTTC
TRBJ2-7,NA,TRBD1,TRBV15,CATSRDVDREFSPYEQYF,TGTGCCACCAGCAGAGATGTGGACAGGGAATTCAGTCCCTACGAGCAGTACTTC
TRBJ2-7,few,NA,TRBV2,CASSEGSGGLGYEQYF,TGTGCCAGCAGTGAGGGTAGCGGCGGGCTGGGGTACGAGCAGTACTTC
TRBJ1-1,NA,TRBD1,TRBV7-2,CASSFRTGGGDTEAFF,TGTGCCAGCAGCTTCCGGACAGGGGGAGGGGACACTGAAGCTTTCTTT
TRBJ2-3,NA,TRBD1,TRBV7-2,CASGTGGTDTQYF,TGTGCCAGCGGGACAGGGGGCACAGATACGCAGTATTTT
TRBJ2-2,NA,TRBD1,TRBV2,CASTSAGTGSPINTGELFF,TGTGCCAGCACTTCAGCCGGGACAGGGAGTCCCATTAACACCGGGGAGCTGTTTTTT
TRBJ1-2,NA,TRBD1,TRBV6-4,CASSETTGAYPGGYTF,TGTGCCAGCAGTGAAACCACAGGGGCCTACCCCGGTGGCTACACCTTC
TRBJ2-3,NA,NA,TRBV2,CASRRGQTDTQYF,TGTGCCAGCAGGCGGGGTCAGACAGATACGCAGTATTTT
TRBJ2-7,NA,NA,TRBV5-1,CASSLAGNGAFDEQYF,TGCGCCAGCAGCTTGGCAGGGAATGGGGCCTTCGACGAGCAGTACTTC
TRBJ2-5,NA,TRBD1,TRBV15,CATSRSPQTGRETQYF,TGTGCCACCAGCAGATCCCCCCAGACAGGGCGAGAGACCCAGTACTTC
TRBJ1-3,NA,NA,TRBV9,CASSPWGSPGSGNTIYF,TGTGCCAGCAGCCCCTGGGGCTCCCCTGGCTCTGGAAACACCATATATTTT
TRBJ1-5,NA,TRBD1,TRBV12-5,CASGLGTGGDQPQHF,TGTGCTAGTGGTTTGGGGACAGGGGGAGATCAGCCCCAGCATTTT
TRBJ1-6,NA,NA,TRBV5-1,CASSLGGRNSPLHF,TGCGCCAGCAGCCTAGGGGGTAGAAATTCACCCCTCCACTTT
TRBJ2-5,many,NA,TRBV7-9,CASSLRLQETQYF,TGTGCCAGCAGCTTACGACTTCAAGAGACCCAGTACTTC
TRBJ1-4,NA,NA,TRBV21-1,CASSQSTGRVREKLFF,TGTGCCAGCAGCCAGTCCACGGGCAGGGTTCGTGAAAAACTGTTTTTT
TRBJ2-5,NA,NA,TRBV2,CASRGGWQETQYF,TGTGCCAGCAGGGGGGGATGGCAAGAGACCCAGTACTTC
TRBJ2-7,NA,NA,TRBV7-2,CASSHRTRDSEQYF,TGTGCCAGCAGCCACAGAACTCGGGACTCCGAGCAGTACTTC
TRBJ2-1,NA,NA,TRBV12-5,CASGLVLQHEQFF,TGTGCTAGTGGTTTGGTACTTCAACATGAGCAGTTCTTC
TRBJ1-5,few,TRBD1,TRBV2,CASSEDVGTGDQPQHF,TGTGCCAGCAGTGAAGACGTGGGGACAGGGGATCAGCCCCAGCATTTT
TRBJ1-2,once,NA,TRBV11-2,CASSLVWQIYGYTF,TGTGCCAGCAGCTTAGTGTGGCAGATTTATGGCTACACCTTC
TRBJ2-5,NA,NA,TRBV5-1,CASSLGVGDQYF,TGCGCCAGCAGCTTGGGGGTAGGGGACCAGTACTTC
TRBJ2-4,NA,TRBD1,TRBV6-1,CASSVTGEDIQYF,TGTGCCAGCAGCGTGACAGGGGAGGACATTCAGTACTTC
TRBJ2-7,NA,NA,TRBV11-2,CASSQNSYEQYF,TGTGCCAGCAGCCAAAACAGCTACGAGCAGTACTTC
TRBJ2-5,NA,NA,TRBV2,CAGGAANQETQYF,TGTGCCGGTGGGGCCGCTAACCAAGAGACCCAGTACTTC
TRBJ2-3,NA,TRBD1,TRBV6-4,CASSWGQGSADTQYF,TGTGCCAGCAGTTGGGGACAGGGGTCGGCAGATACGCAGTATTTT
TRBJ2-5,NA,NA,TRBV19,CASSIAANQETQYF,TGTGCCAGTAGTATTGCGGCTAATCAAGAGACCCAGTACTTC
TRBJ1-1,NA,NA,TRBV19,CASRTRVDGEAFF,TGTGCCAGTAGAACGCGGGTCGACGGTGAAGCTTTCTTT
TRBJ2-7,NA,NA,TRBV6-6,CASSWALREQYF,TGTGCCAGCAGCTGGGCCCTCCGCGAGCAGTACTTC
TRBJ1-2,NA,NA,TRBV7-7,CASSLAAGNYGYTF,TGTGCTAGCAGCTTAGCAGCCGGGAACTATGGCTACACCTTC
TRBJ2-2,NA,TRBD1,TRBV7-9,CASSSQQGTGELFF,TGTGCCAGCAGCTCGCAACAGGGGACCGGGGAGCTGTTTTTT
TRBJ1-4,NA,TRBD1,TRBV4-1,CASNPGQGAGNEKLFF,TGCGCCAGCAACCCGGGACAGGGGGCAGGGAATGAAAAACTGTTTTTT
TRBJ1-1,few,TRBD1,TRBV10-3,CAISEGTGVAFF,TGTGCCATCAGTGAGGGGACAGGGGTAGCTTTCTTT
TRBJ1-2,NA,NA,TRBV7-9,CASSFGQGIYGYTF,TGTGCCAGCAGCTTTGGGCAGGGTATCTATGGCTACACCTTC
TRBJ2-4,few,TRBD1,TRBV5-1,CASSLGPTGNGNIQYF,TGCGCCAGCAGCTTGGGCCCGACAGGGAATGGGAACATTCAGTACTTC
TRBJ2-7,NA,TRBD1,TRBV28,CASHRDSRSYEQYF,TGTGCCAGCCACCGGGACAGCAGGTCCTACGAGCAGTACTTC
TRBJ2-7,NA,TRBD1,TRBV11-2,CASSWLPGTGRYEQYF,TGTGCCAGCAGCTGGCTCCCCGGGACAGGGCGGTACGAGCAGTACTTC
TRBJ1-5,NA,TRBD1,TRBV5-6,CASRRQGWDQPQHF,TGTGCCAGCAGACGACAGGGGTGGGATCAGCCCCAGCATTTT
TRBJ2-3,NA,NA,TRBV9,CASSVGGGRTDTQYF,TGTGCCAGCAGCGTAGGAGGGGGTCGCACAGATACGCAGTATTTT
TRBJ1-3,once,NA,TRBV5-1,CASSLASSGNTIYF,TGCGCCAGCAGCTTAGCGAGCTCTGGAAACACCATATATTTT
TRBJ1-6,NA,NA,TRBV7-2,CASRDYSPLHF,TGTGCCAGCAGAGACTACTCACCCCTCCACTTT